What follows are 9 T cell receptor beta chains derived from one specimen sequenced in a study of metastatic and nonmetastatic thyroid tumors. Every patient was untreated before thyroid surgery. Through MiXCR, TCRdb re-clonotyped the PCR reads. The sample records 30,000 to 35,000 clones, about a fifth being singletons. Sequenced material: tumor tissue. These receptors were obtained from a male donor with papillary thyroid cancer or a benign thyroid nodule (not recorded which). Some clones in this sample may be carry-over from other donors' samples.

This clone came up a few times. The chain joins TRBV2 to TRBJ2-1; perhaps TRBD1 as D (5 bases). V lost 8 bases and J 7 bases, leaving 15 bases between the germline ends. This CDR3 spans 13 amino acids. The germline CDR1 and CDR2 sequences are SNHLY and FYNNEI. DNA for the CDR3: TGTGCCAGCCCCCGACAGTCCGGGAATGAGCAGTTCTTC. Its protein product is CASPRQSGNEQFF.

This chain joins TRBV5-1 and TRBJ2-5; D is ambiguous. CDR1 and CDR2 from the germline V gene are SGHRS and YFSETQ. V was shortened by 1 base and J by 0 bases, with 13 bases between the two germline ends. CDR3 length equals 16 residues. The CDR3 region is CASSLSGSEYQETQYF. The CDR3, as DNA: TGCGCCAGCAGCTTGTCCGGCTCGGAATACCAAGAGACCCAGTACTTC.

A remark on this clone: No DNA is shown, since the ends of the CDR3 on it are uncertain; the CDR3 is the one TCRdb lists. The chain is built from TRBV11-2 and TRBJ2-1; TRBD2, the D gene given by the table, was not confirmed from the DNA. A total of 16 residues make up the CDR3, ends included. Germline CDR1 is SGHAT and CDR2 is FQNNGV. The CDR3 here is CASSLVVAGGNNEQLF.

This clone was found once. This rearrangement joins TRBV5-6 to TRBJ1-2; TRBD1 matches 7 bases. Per the germline V gene, CDR1 is SGHDT and CDR2 is YYEEEE. The ends lost 9 bases at V and 5 bases at J; junction bases unmatched: 13. CDR3 size: 14 residues. This CDR3 is CATETSGGKYGYTF. The CDR3 coding sequence is TGTGCCACCGAAACCTCAGGGGGAAAATATGGCTACACCTTC.

This clone was counted at least ten times. The gene calls are TRBV5-1 and TRBJ1-4; D unresolved. Germline V lookup: CDR1 SGHRS, CDR2 YFSETQ. The germline V and J ends were trimmed by 0 bases and 7 bases, with 10 bases remaining between them. CDR3 length: 14 residues. The DNA of the CDR3 is TGCGCCAGCAGCTTGGAGCCGCGGAGTGAAAAACTGTTTTTT. Translated, it gives CASSLEPRSEKLFF.

In its sample, this clone was seen many times. The genes are TRBV30 and TRBJ2-7; D gene ambiguous. Looked up from germline, CDR1 is GTSNPN and CDR2 is SVGIG (reference sequence). The CDR3 spans 13 residues. V gave up 3 bases and J gave up 1 base, with 10 bases separating them. CDR3 amino acids: CAWSIGQSYEQYF. The CDR3 region has the DNA TGTGCCTGGAGCATAGGCCAGTCCTACGAGCAGTACTTC.

This clone was seen many times. The rearrangement joins TRBV2 to TRBJ1-2, with a tentative D call TRBD1 (6 bases). V lost 7 bases and J 3 bases, leaving 9 bases between the germline ends. Germline V gene lookup returns CDR1 SNHLY and CDR2 FYNNEI. The CDR3 has 12 amino acids. CDR3: CASTRTDYGYTF. The CDR3 DNA reads as TGTGCCAGCACTAGGACAGACTATGGCTACACCTTC.

The chain links TRBV9 to TRBJ2-3; 11 nucleotides align to TRBD2. Unmatched junction bases numbered 6, after V lost 5 bases and J lost 4 bases. Germline-derived CDR1 and CDR2 are SGDLS and YYNGEE. This CDR3 spans 15 amino acids. CDR3 in amino acids: CASSPLAGDADTQYF. Written as DNA, the CDR3 is TGTGCCAGCAGTCCACTAGCGGGGGATGCAGATACGCAGTATTTT.

This clone was picked up many times. V is TRBV5-1 and J is TRBJ2-7; the D call may be TRBD1 or TRBD2 (5 bases each). Germline V CDR1 and CDR2: SGHRS, YFSETQ. This CDR3 has 18 residues. Between the trimmed V and J ends, which lost 4 bases and 3 bases, there was a span of 26 bases. The CDR3 loop is CASSPPEGSVQVGYEQYF. The CDR3 DNA reads as TGCGCCAGCAGCCCTCCCGAGGGATCGGTACAGGTCGGCTACGAGCAGTACTTC.